One and the same sample provided the 20 T cell receptor beta chains below, sequenced in a study of T cell changes during pregnancy in multiple sclerosis. Some clones are missing from TCRdb's copy, which holds only in-frame ones; the method was immunoSEQ multiplex PCR. The table has about 51,000 clones, 92% seen once. Sequenced material: CD4+ T cells from peripheral blood mononuclear cells, taken in the third trimester of pregnancy. All receptors come from a female donor with multiple sclerosis, enrolled in a pregnancy study.

This clone was seen only once. The genes are TRBV7-2 and TRBJ1-2; 9 bases align to TRBD1. Germline values: CDR1 SGHTA, CDR2 FQGNSA. V lost 1 base to trimming and J lost 4 bases; unmatched junction nucleotides: 10. The CDR3 loop spans 17 amino acids. As DNA, the CDR3 is TGTGCCAGCAGCTTAGTGGGGGGGACAGGGACCAGCTATGGCTACACCTTC. Translated: CASSLVGGTGTSYGYTF.

CDR3 region: CASSPTELGAQHF. For the CDR3, the DNA is TGTGCCAGCAGCCCGACAGAGCTTGGGGCCCAGCATTTT. V is TRBV7-6 and J is TRBJ1-5, with D possibly being TRBD1 (5 bases). Looked up from germline, CDR1 is SGHVS and CDR2 is FNYEAQ. This CDR3 is built from 13 residues. The germline V and J ends were trimmed by 5 bases and 11 bases, with 16 bases remaining between them.

CDR3 sequence: CATSRDAGEGTSTDTQYF. CDR3 sequence (DNA): TGTGCCACCAGCAGAGATGCGGGGGAGGGGACTAGCACAGATACGCAGTATTTT. This chain joins TRBV15 and TRBJ2-3; 7 bases line up with TRBD2. This CDR3 contains 18 residues. Trimming cost V 0 bases and J 0 bases; bases outside gene matches: 9. Germline CDR1 LNHNV, CDR2 YYDKDF (reference sequence).

The rearrangement uses TRBV10-3 and TRBJ1-2; D is unresolved. The CDR3 has 13 amino acids. Trimming shortened V by 6 bases and J by 1 base, and 9 bases separated the two germline ends. Germline CDR1 is ENHRY and CDR2 is SYGVKD. The CDR3 sequence: CAISGVGNYGYTF. The CDR3 DNA reads TGTGCCATCAGCGGAGTGGGTAACTATGGCTACACCTTC.

The V and J genes are TRBV27 and TRBJ2-7, with 8 bases fitting TRBD2. V lost 3 bases to trimming and J lost 5 bases; unmatched junction nucleotides: 15. This CDR3 spans 17 amino acids. Per germline, CDR1 MNHEY and CDR2 SMNVEV (reference sequence). The CDR3 sequence is CASSFNFPGLGFNEQYF. Written as DNA, the CDR3 is TGTGCCAGCAGTTTCAACTTCCCGGGACTAGGGTTTAACGAGCAGTACTTC.

The chain recombines TRBV13 with TRBJ2-2; 11 bases agree with TRBD2. The V segment lost 5 bases and the J segment 4 bases; nucleotides outside the gene matches: 6. Germline loops: CDR1 PRHDT, CDR2 FYEKMQ (reference sequence). The CDR3 length is 16 residues. For the CDR3, the DNA is TGTGCCAGCAGCGTTACTAGCGGGAGAATCACCGGGGAGCTGTTTTTT. Its protein is CASSVTSGRITGELFF.

This sequence joins TRBV7-2 and TRBJ2-5; TRBD1 matches 8 bases. This CDR3 is 18 amino acids long. Germline V CDR1 and CDR2: SGHTA, FQGNSA. V shed 5 bases, J shed 5 bases, and the junction held 19 bases outside the gene matches. The CDR3: CASSQPGQGGVLSETQYF. The CDR3 nucleotides are TGTGCCAGCAGCCAGCCCGGACAGGGCGGTGTTCTATCGGAGACCCAGTACTTC.

The CDR3 DNA reads TGTGCCAGCAGCCTGGCAGGGATCGTTGGGGAGCTGTTTTTT. Translated: CASSLAGIVGELFF. The V gene is TRBV7-9, the J gene TRBJ2-2, with D possibly matching TRBD1 (5 bases). Germline CDR1 is SEHNR and CDR2 is FQNEAQ (reference sequence). The V end lost 5 bases, the J end lost 8 bases, and 15 bases lay between the germline ends. The CDR3 has 14 residues.

The V and J genes are TRBV19 and TRBJ2-7, with D possibly TRBD1 on 7 matching bases. The germline V and J ends were trimmed by 5 bases and 3 bases, with 20 bases remaining between them. The V gene's germline CDR1 is LNHDA and CDR2 SQIVND (reference sequence). There are 16 residues in the CDR3. The CDR3 loop is CASSAYRGAGGYEQYF. The CDR3 DNA reads as TGTGCCAGTAGTGCCTACAGGGGCGCCGGGGGCTACGAGCAGTACTTC.

The chain joins TRBV5-1 to TRBJ2-5, with 11 bases identical to TRBD2. The V segment lost 3 bases and the J segment 5 bases; nucleotides outside the gene matches: 12. The CDR3 loop spans 17 amino acids. From germline, CDR1 is SGHRS and CDR2 YFSETQ. The CDR3 sequence is CASSSNVAGGRGETQYF. CDR3 coding DNA: TGCGCCAGCAGCTCGAACGTAGCGGGAGGGCGGGGGGAGACCCAGTACTTC.

The genes are TRBV4-2 and TRBJ2-1, with 13 bases lining up with TRBD2. The CDR3 has 16 residues. V was pared by 3 bases and J by 6 bases, with 5 bases of the junction left unmatched. CDR1 and CDR2 from the germline V gene are LGHNA and YNFKEQ. This chain's CDR3 is CASSQELAGGLNEQFF. The CDR3 nucleotides read TGTGCCAGCAGCCAGGAACTAGCGGGAGGGCTCAATGAGCAGTTCTTC.

This chain links TRBV4-1 with TRBJ2-7; 9 bases fit TRBD1. The CDR3 has 15 amino acids. The germline gives CDR1 MGHRA, CDR2 YSYEKL. The junction had 5 bases not matched to a gene; V was cut back by 2 bases and J by 3 bases. The CDR3, as DNA: TGCGCCAGCAGCCAATATACGGGACAGGGCTACGAGCAGTACTTC. This translates into CASSQYTGQGYEQYF.

V gene TRBV7-9 combines with J gene TRBJ1-2; weak D call: TRBD1 (6 bases). V lost 5 bases, J lost 2 bases, and 9 bases lay in between. Germline-derived CDR1 and CDR2 are SEHNR and FQNEAQ (reference sequence). CDR3 length: 13 residues. As DNA, the CDR3 is TGTGCCAGCAGCCAACAGGGAAACTATGGCTACACCTTC. Its translation: CASSQQGNYGYTF.

The chain joins TRBV5-1 to TRBJ2-1, with 13 bases lining up with TRBD2. J was trimmed by 7 bases and V by 0 bases; bases with no gene match: 4. Germline V gene lookup returns CDR1 SGHRS and CDR2 YFSETQ. This CDR3 comprises 16 residues. The CDR3 region is CASSLELAGGRNEQFF. CDR3 in DNA: TGCGCCAGCAGCTTGGAACTAGCGGGAGGGCGAAATGAGCAGTTCTTC.

V and J are TRBV7-6 and TRBJ1-5, with D uncertain. The V gene lost 5 bases and the J gene lost 5 bases, with 10 bases spanning the gap. The CDR3 covers 13 residues. Germline CDR1 is SGHVS and CDR2 is FNYEAQ. The CDR3 nucleotides read TGTGCCAGCAGCCCAGTTGTGGATCAGCCCCAGCATTTT. This encodes CASSPVVDQPQHF. The full variable domain, with the rest looked up from reference TRBV7-6 and TRBJ1-5, is GAGVSQSPRYKVTKRGQDVALRCDPISGHVSLYWYRQALGQGPEFLTYFNYEAQQDKSGLPNDRFSAERPEGSISTLTIQRTEQRDSAMYRCASSPVVDQPQHFGDGTRLSIL.

V usage is TRBV6-1 and J usage is TRBJ2-7; possible D gene TRBD1, 5 bases. This CDR3 has 14 residues. Trimming shortened V by 8 bases and J by 0 bases, and 14 bases separated the two germline ends. Looked up from germline, CDR1 is MNHNS and CDR2 is SASEGT. As DNA, the CDR3 is TGTGCCAGCGTTGGGGAAGGGGCCTCCTACGAGCAGTACTTC. Translating it yields CASVGEGASYEQYF.

This clone has just one count. The CDR3 spells CASSPTGGWLGTQYF. The CDR3 DNA sequence: TGTGCCAGTAGCCCGACAGGGGGCTGGTTGGGGACCCAGTACTTC. The V and J genes are TRBV19 and TRBJ2-5, with 10 bases fitting TRBD1. CDR3 length equals 15 residues. V dropped 6 bases and J dropped 7; count of bases not matched to a gene: 11. The germline V gene has CDR1 LNHDA and CDR2 SQIVND (reference sequence).

This rearrangement joins TRBV4-2 to TRBJ2-1, with TRBD2 identical over 12 bases. Trimming took 1 base from V and 3 from J; bases not matched to a gene: 10. The CDR3 sequence is 19 residues long. CDR1 and CDR2 from the germline V gene are LGHNA and YNFKEQ. CDR3 region: CASSQGGLAGPLNYNEQFF. CDR3 nucleotides: TGTGCCAGCAGCCAAGGTGGACTAGCGGGACCGCTCAACTACAATGAGCAGTTCTTC.

This clone appeared once. The J gene is TRBJ2-3, the V gene TRBV27, with 14 bases fitting TRBD2. V lost 8 bases to trimming and J lost 5 bases; unmatched junction nucleotides: 12. The CDR3 has 17 amino acids. Germline values: CDR1 MNHEY, CDR2 SMNVEV (reference sequence). CDR3 nucleotides: TGTGCCAGCTCTACCCCGACCGGACTAGCGGGAGGAGATACGCAGTATTTT. Protein sequence: CASSTPTGLAGGDTQYF.

The chain recombines TRBV7-6 with TRBJ2-2; perhaps TRBD1 as D (5 bases). The germline CDR1 and CDR2 sequences are SGHVS and FNYEAQ. The CDR3 is made up of 14 amino acids. The germline V and J ends were trimmed by 3 bases and 5 bases, with 10 bases remaining between them. This CDR3 is CASSFQTVTGELFF. CDR3 in DNA: TGTGCCAGCAGCTTCCAGACAGTTACCGGGGAGCTGTTTTTT.